This T cell receptor (beta chain) was identified during a study of blood T cells in healthy people across ages. With regard to this clonotype: Its target is unknown.

Germline lookup yields CDR1 DFQATT and CDR2 SNEGSKA (reference sequence). Deletions cut 7 bases from V and 10 bases from J, with 32 bases between. This CDR3 has 17 residues. The authors ran a second PCR of roughly 6 to 12 cycles using a sample-barcoded 5' primer and a J-beta primer mix. From the 5' RACE reads, TCRdb called clonotypes with MiXCR, one entry per CDR3 protein. This table has about 1.8 million distinct CDR3 sequences, roughly 50% appearing once. Overall study results and limits: More naive CD4+ cells and higher diversity were found in long-lived than in aged donors.

Donors ranged from about 6 to 90 years old and were healthy Caucasians in Russia. Per sample, at least 5 micrograms of total RNA were extracted. This receptor was taken from a middle-aged woman in good health. The sequenced material came from blood. J is TRBJ2-1 and V is TRBV20-1; D remains unclear. CDR3 amino acids: CSVKGSPHPSSPSEQFF. For the CDR3, the DNA is TGCAGTGTGAAGGGCAGCCCACATCCATCATCGCCGTCGGAGCAGTTCTTC.